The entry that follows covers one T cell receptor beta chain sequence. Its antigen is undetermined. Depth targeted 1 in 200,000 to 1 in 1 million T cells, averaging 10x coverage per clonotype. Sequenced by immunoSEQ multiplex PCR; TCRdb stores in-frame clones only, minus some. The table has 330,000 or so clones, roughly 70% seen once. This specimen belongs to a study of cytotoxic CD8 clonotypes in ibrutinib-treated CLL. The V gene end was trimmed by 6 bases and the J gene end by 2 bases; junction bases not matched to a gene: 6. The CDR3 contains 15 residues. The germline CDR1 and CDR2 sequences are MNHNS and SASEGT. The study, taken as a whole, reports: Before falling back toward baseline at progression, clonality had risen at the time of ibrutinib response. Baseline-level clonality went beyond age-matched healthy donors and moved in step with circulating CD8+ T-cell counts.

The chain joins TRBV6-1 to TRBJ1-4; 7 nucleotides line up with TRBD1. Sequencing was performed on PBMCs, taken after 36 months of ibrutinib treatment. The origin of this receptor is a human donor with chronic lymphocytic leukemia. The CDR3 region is CASRETGLTNEKLFF. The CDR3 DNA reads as TGTGCCAGCAGGGAGACAGGGTTGACTAATGAAAAACTGTTTTTT.